A single sample gave rise to the 26 T cell receptor beta chains below, sequenced in a study of blood T cell repertoires in COVID-19. The method was immunoSEQ multiplex PCR; TCRdb's version includes in-frame clones alone and lacks a portion of them. The sample has just over 250,000 clones, around four fifths seen once. Sequenced material: PBMCs or T cells enriched from blood (not recorded which). These receptors originate from a man aged 30 to 39 with acute COVID-19.

This rearrangement joins TRBV30 to TRBJ1-2; D uncertain. V dropped 2 bases and J dropped 5 bases, with 6 bases sitting between them. This CDR3 spans 11 amino acids. Germline loops: CDR1 GTSNPN, CDR2 SVGIG (reference sequence). CDR3 amino acids: CAWSRGYGYTF. The CDR3 DNA is TGTGCCTGGAGTCGGGGATATGGCTACACCTTC.

V is TRBV6-1 and J is TRBJ1-5; D remains ambiguous. From germline, CDR1 is MNHNS and CDR2 SASEGT. The CDR3 covers 15 residues. V gave up 2 bases and J gave up 3 bases, with 11 bases separating them. The CDR3 loop reads CASSESVGSNQPQHF. Written as DNA, the CDR3 is TGTGCCAGCAGTGAATCGGTCGGTTCCAATCAGCCCCAGCATTTT.

The V gene is TRBV3-1 (or the pseudogene TRBV3-2), the J gene TRBJ2-1, with 10 nucleotides matching TRBD2. The trim removed 4 bases at V and 10 bases at J, leaving 7 bases unmatched. This CDR3 spans 14 amino acids. Germline V gives CDR1 LGHDT, CDR2 YNNKEL (reference sequence). The CDR3 DNA reads TGTGCCAGCAGCCGACCTAGCGGGGGCGGGGAGCAGTTCTTC. Translating gives CASSRPSGGGEQFF.

V usage is TRBV6-6 and J usage is TRBJ1-5; D unresolved. From germline, CDR1 is MNHNY and CDR2 SVGAGI (reference sequence). V gave up 5 bases and J gave up 4 bases, with 12 bases separating them. This CDR3 is 14 amino acids long. This CDR3 is CASSRSNKNQPQHF. CDR3 nucleotide sequence: TGTGCCAGCAGTCGATCAAACAAAAATCAGCCCCAGCATTTT.

The chain has TRBV4-3 and TRBJ2-1; perhaps TRBD2 as D (6 bases). The CDR3 length is 16 residues. From germline, CDR1 is LGHNA and CDR2 YSLEER. Deletions cut 1 base from V and 4 bases from J, with 14 bases between. The CDR3: CASSQVRGIRYNEQFF. CDR3 DNA sequence: TGCGCCAGCAGCCAAGTGCGGGGTATCCGTTACAATGAGCAGTTCTTC.

This clone was picked up one time. V is TRBV18 and J is TRBJ1-5, with TRBD1 matching 8 bases. Germline V lookup: CDR1 KGHSH, CDR2 LQKENI. Trimming took 5 bases from V and 7 from J; bases not matched to a gene: 4. The CDR3 loop spans 13 amino acids. CDR3 coding DNA: TGTGCCAGCTCAAGACAGGGGAGCCAGCCCCAGCATTTT. Its protein is CASSRQGSQPQHF.

V is TRBV6-6 and J is TRBJ1-6; maybe TRBD1 (6 bases). V lost 2 bases and J 14 bases, leaving 13 bases between the germline ends. Germline V gives CDR1 MNHNY, CDR2 SVGAGI (reference sequence). This CDR3 has 13 amino acids. In DNA form, the CDR3 reads TGTGCCAGCAGTTACCAACAGGGCGAGGCCCTCCACTTT. This sequence encodes CASSYQQGEALHF.

The genes are TRBV18 and TRBJ2-5; the match to TRBD1 covers 7 bases. Trimming at V came to 1 base and at J to 4 bases, leaving 0 bases not matched to a gene. This CDR3 contains 13 residues. Germline CDR1 reads KGHSH; CDR2 reads LQKENI. CDR3 in amino acids: CASSPRQGETQYF. The DNA for the CDR3 is TGTGCCAGCTCACCACGACAGGGAGAGACCCAGTACTTC.

This chain uses TRBV6-2 or TRBV6-3 with TRBJ2-2; maybe TRBD1 (6 bases). V lost 2 bases and J 2 bases, leaving 21 bases between the germline ends. Looked up from germline, CDR1 is MNHEY and CDR2 is SVGEGT. The CDR3 is made up of 19 amino acids. The CDR3 sequence: CASSYPATSGQINTGELFF. DNA for the CDR3: TGTGCCAGCAGTTACCCAGCGACGTCCGGACAGATTAACACCGGGGAGCTGTTTTTT.

V and J are TRBV5-4 and TRBJ2-3; 11 bases line up with TRBD2. With V trimmed by 0 bases and J by 2 bases, 2 bases remained unmatched. Germline CDR1 reads SGHNT; CDR2 reads YYREEE (reference sequence). The CDR3 runs to 16 residues. The CDR3 loop reads CASSLGLAGFTDTQYF. As DNA, the CDR3 is TGTGCCAGCAGCTTGGGACTAGCGGGATTCACAGATACGCAGTATTTT.

This clone has just one count. J is TRBJ1-5 and V is TRBV28, with 9 bases identical to TRBD1. CDR3 size: 15 residues. CDR1 and CDR2 from the germline V gene are MDHEN and SYDVKM. The junction had 9 bases not matched to a gene; V was cut back by 6 bases and J by 6 bases. The CDR3 bases are TGTGCCAGCAGGACACAGGGGGCATTGATTCAGCCCCAGCATTTT. Its protein product is CASRTQGALIQPQHF.

As for this clone: One end of the junction does not line up with germline, which may come from a read error. J is TRBJ2-5 and V is TRBV5-1; D gene unclear. Germline V gene data show CDR1 as SGHRS and CDR2 as YFSETQ. CDR3 length: 14 amino acids. DNA for the CDR3: TGTGCCAGCAGCTTGGTCGTCGTATCAGAGACCCAGTACTTC. This encodes CASSLVVVSETQYF.

V and J are TRBV3-1 (or the pseudogene TRBV3-2) and TRBJ1-1; 7 bases agree with TRBD1. The germline gives CDR1 LGHDT, CDR2 YNNKEL (reference sequence). The junction had 11 bases not matched to a gene; V was cut back by 4 bases and J by 12 bases. The CDR3 is made up of 13 amino acids. The CDR3 spells CASSRPDRWETFF. The DNA for the CDR3 is TGTGCCAGCAGCCGACCGGACAGGTGGGAAACTTTCTTT.

The V and J genes are TRBV6-1 and TRBJ2-2; possibly TRBD2 for D (7 bases). Looked up from germline, CDR1 is MNHNS and CDR2 is SASEGT. Trimming removed 1 base from V and 5 bases from J, with 17 bases in between. This CDR3 is built from 17 residues. The CDR3 nucleotides are TGTGCCAGCAGTGAAGTGGGGGAGGGGGGCCTTACCGGGGAGCTGTTTTTT. This translates into CASSEVGEGGLTGELFF.

Only a few counts were recorded for this clone. The V gene is TRBV6-2 or TRBV6-3, the J gene TRBJ1-5; D remains ambiguous. The CDR3 loop spans 17 amino acids. Trimming pared 2 bases from V and 5 bases from J, leaving 19 bases between. Germline V gene data show CDR1 as MNHEY and CDR2 as SVGEGT. CDR3 sequence reads: CASSYASGLNPDQPQHF. The CDR3 bases are TGTGCCAGCAGTTACGCCTCCGGGTTAAACCCGGATCAGCCCCAGCATTTT.

This chain links TRBV6-1 with TRBJ1-2; no clear D. Per the germline V gene, CDR1 is MNHNS and CDR2 is SASEGT. Trimming shortened V by 1 base and J by 6 bases, and 15 bases separated the two germline ends. The CDR3 consists of 15 residues. CDR3 residues: CASSEDVRVNNGYTF. The CDR3 region has the DNA TGTGCCAGCAGTGAAGATGTACGGGTGAACAATGGCTACACCTTC.

CDR3 region: CASSSPARDSGNTIYF. CDR3 nucleotide sequence: TGTGCCAGCAGCTCCCCGGCTAGAGACTCTGGAAACACCATATATTTT. This chain uses TRBV5-4 with TRBJ1-3; D gene uncertain. This CDR3 contains 16 residues. Trimming pared 3 bases from V and 0 bases from J, leaving 13 bases between. The germline V gene has CDR1 SGHNT and CDR2 YYREEE (reference sequence).

This chain uses TRBV7-2 with TRBJ1-3; D possibly corresponds to TRBD1 (5 bases). The CDR3 is made up of 16 amino acids. The germline gives CDR1 SGHTA, CDR2 FQGNSA. Trimming shortened V by 1 base and J by 0 bases, and 10 bases separated the two germline ends. CDR3 DNA: TGTGCCAGCAGCTTAGAGGCGGGGGGCTCTGGAAACACCATATATTTT. Translation gives CASSLEAGGSGNTIYF.

V is TRBV27 and J is TRBJ2-7, with 8 bases matching TRBD1. Germline loops: CDR1 MNHEY, CDR2 SMNVEV (reference sequence). After removal of 6 bases from V and 1 base from J, the junction contained 2 bases not matched to a gene. The CDR3 consists of 13 residues. The CDR3 loop reads CASRRTGSYEQYV. Here the CDR3 DNA reads TGTGCCAGCAGAAGGACAGGGTCCTACGAGCAGTACGTC.

As for this clone: One junction end disagrees with the germline gene, perhaps due to a read error. CDR3 amino acids: CASSLAAGAGNSPLHF. The CDR3 region has the DNA TGTGCCAGCAGCTTGGCCGCGGGGGCAGGGAATTCACCCCTCCACTTT. This chain joins TRBV5-1 and TRBJ1-6; a possible D gene is TRBD1 (6 bases). Germline CDR1 is SGHRS and CDR2 is YFSETQ. The CDR3 is made up of 16 amino acids.

The V and J genes are TRBV5-3 and TRBJ2-7, with D perhaps TRBD2 (6 bases). TRBV5-3 is designated an ORF whose function remains uncertain. Trimming shortened V by 7 bases and J by 5 bases, and 13 bases separated the two germline ends. This CDR3 comprises 12 residues. CDR3 DNA sequence: TGTGCCAGAGGTGGACGGGGGAACGAGCAGTACGTC. As protein: CARGGRGNEQYV.

The gene calls are TRBV18 and TRBJ2-5; D is perhaps TRBD1 (6 bases). V lost 5 bases to trimming and J lost 4 bases, with 11 bases between them. Germline values: CDR1 KGHSH, CDR2 LQKENI. The CDR3 contains 13 residues. In DNA, the CDR3 is TGTGCCAGCTCAAACCAGGGGAGAGAGACCCAGTACTTC. Encoded protein: CASSNQGRETQYF.

The gene calls are TRBV7-6 and TRBJ1-2; tentative D call: TRBD1 (6 bases). Germline V gene data show CDR1 as SGHVS and CDR2 as FNYEAQ. With 0 bases removed from V and 6 bases from J, the gap between germline ends came to 8 bases. The CDR3 extends over 13 amino acids. The CDR3 loop reads CASSLATGNGYTF. CDR3 nucleotides: TGTGCCAGCAGCTTAGCAACAGGGAATGGCTACACCTTC.

CDR3 bases: TGTGCCAGCAGCGGGGCACCCCTGAACACCGGGGAGCTGTTTTTT. Translated, it gives CASSGAPLNTGELFF. The chain uses TRBV7-2 and TRBJ2-2; D is possibly TRBD1 (5 bases). Germline V lookup: CDR1 SGHTA, CDR2 FQGNSA. The V end was cut by 5 bases, the J end by 1 base, with 11 bases between. This CDR3 spans 15 amino acids.

V and J are TRBV18 and TRBJ1-2; D perhaps matches TRBD1 (6 bases). CDR3 length: 14 residues. Looked up from germline, CDR1 is KGHSH and CDR2 is LQKENI. The ends were cut back, 3 bases at V and 7 bases at J, with 15 bases in the middle. The CDR3: CASSPARGSSGYTF. Written as DNA, the CDR3 is TGTGCCAGCTCACCCGCCAGGGGATCAAGTGGCTACACCTTC.

The rearrangement links TRBV5-1 to TRBJ1-2, with TRBD1 identical over 8 bases. The CDR3 runs to 15 residues. Germline loops: CDR1 SGHRS, CDR2 YFSETQ. Trimming cost V 4 bases and J 2 bases; bases outside gene matches: 7. CDR3 residues: CASSPGQARNYGYTF. The CDR3 DNA reads TGCGCCAGCAGCCCGGGACAGGCGAGAAACTATGGCTACACCTTC. The whole variable domain, filled in from reference TRBV5-1 and TRBJ1-2, reads KAGVTQTPRYLIKTRGQQVTLSCSPISGHRSVSWYQQTPGQGLQFLFEYFSETQRNKGNFPGRFSGRQFSNSRSEMNVSTLELGDSALYLCASSPGQARNYGYTFGSGTRLTVV.